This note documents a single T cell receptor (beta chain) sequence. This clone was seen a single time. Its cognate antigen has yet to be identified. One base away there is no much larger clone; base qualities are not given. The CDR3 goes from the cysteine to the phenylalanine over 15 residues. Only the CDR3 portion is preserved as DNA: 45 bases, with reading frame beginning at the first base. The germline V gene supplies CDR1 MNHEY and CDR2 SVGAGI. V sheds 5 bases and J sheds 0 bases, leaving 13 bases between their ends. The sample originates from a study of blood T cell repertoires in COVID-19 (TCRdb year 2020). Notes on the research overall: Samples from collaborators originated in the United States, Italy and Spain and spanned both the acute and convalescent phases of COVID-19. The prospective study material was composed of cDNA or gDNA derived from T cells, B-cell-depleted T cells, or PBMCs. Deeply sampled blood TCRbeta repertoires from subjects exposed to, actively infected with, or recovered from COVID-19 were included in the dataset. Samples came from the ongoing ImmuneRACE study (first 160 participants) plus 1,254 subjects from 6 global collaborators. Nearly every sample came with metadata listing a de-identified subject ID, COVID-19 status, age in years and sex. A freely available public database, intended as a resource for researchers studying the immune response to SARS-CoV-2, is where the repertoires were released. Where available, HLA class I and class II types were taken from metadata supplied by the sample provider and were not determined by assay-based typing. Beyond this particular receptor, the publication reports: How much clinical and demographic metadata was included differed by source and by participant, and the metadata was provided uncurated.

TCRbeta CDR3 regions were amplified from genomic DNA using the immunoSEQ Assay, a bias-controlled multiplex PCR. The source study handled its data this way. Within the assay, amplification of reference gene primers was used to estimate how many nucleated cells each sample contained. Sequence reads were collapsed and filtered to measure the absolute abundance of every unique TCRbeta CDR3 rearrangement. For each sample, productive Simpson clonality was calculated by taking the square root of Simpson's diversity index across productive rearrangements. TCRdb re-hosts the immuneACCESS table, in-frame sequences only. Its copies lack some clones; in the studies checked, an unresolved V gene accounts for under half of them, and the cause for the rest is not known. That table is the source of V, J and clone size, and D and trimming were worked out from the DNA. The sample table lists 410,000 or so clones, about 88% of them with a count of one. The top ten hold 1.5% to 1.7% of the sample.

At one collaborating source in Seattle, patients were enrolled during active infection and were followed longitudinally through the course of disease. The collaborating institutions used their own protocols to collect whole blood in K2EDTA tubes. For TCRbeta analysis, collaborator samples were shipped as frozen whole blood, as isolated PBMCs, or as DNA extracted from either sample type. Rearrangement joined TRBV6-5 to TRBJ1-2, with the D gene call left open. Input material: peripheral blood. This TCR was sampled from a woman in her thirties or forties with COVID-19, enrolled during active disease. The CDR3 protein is CASSLYRGANYGYTF. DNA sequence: TGTGCCAGCAGTCTCTACCGGGGAGCTAACTATGGCTACACCTTC.